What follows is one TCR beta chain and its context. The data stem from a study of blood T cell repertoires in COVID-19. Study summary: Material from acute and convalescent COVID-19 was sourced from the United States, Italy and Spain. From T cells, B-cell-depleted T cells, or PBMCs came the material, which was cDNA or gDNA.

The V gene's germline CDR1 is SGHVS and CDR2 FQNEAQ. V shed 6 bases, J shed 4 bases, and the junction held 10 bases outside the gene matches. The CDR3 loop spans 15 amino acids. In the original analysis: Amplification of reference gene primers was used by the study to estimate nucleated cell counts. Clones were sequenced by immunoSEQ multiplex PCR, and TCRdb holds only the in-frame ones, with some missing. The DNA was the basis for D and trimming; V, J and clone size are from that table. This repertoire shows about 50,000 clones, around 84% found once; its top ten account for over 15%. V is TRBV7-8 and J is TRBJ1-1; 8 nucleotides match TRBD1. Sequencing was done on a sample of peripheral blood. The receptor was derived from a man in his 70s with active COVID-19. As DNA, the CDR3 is TGTGCCAGCAGTAATTCAGGGGGCGGAGGCACTGAAGCTTTCTTT. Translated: CASSNSGGGGTEAFF.